Listed here are 31 T cell receptor beta chains from one sample, sequenced in a study of human T cells and chemical hapten exposure. Sample time point: pre-sensitization, week 0. Treatment of the sample: therapeutic diphenylcyclopropenone sensitization with weekly scalp DPC. MiXCR was run by TCRdb on the RACE reads, yielding one entry per CDR3 protein. The data contain about 180,000 distinct CDR3 sequences, almost 30% of them singletons. Here the sequenced sample was whole blood, taken in connection with sensitization to the hapten diphenylcyclopropenone (DPC). The source is a woman in her thirties with alopecia areata. Some clones in this sample may be carry-over from other donors' samples.

The genes are TRBV20-1 and TRBJ2-3; D uncertain. CDR1 and CDR2 from the germline V gene are DFQATT and SNEGSKA (reference sequence). The CDR3 is 16 amino acids. The germline V and J ends were trimmed by 1 base and 6 bases, with 20 bases remaining between them. CDR3 nucleotide sequence: TGCAGTGCTAGAGCTCTCACGACCTCTACCAAGGATACGCAGTATTTT. It translates to CSARALTTSTKDTQYF.

This clonotype was counted a few times. The chain has TRBV29-1 and TRBJ1-2, with D perhaps matching TRBD1 (6 bases). CDR1 and CDR2 from the germline V gene are SQVTM and ANQGSEA. The ends were cut back, 2 bases at V and 8 bases at J, with 12 bases in the middle. CDR3 size: 12 residues. The CDR3 region is CSVENREDGYTF. CDR3 in DNA: TGCAGCGTTGAAAACAGGGAGGACGGCTACACCTTC.

The rearrangement uses TRBV15 and TRBJ2-4; unclear D gene. Looked up from germline, CDR1 is LNHNV and CDR2 is YYDKDF (reference sequence). V was clipped by 1 base and J by 8 bases, with 12 bases between them. The CDR3 is made up of 14 amino acids. For the CDR3, the DNA is TGTGCCACCAGCAGAGCGAGAGTGGAACACATTCAGTACTTC. Its translation: CATSRARVEHIQYF.

This clonotype showed up just a few times. This chain links TRBV29-1 with TRBJ1-1; D is ambiguous. Germline assignment: CDR1 SQVTM and CDR2 ANQGSEA. The germline V and J ends were trimmed by 6 bases and 8 bases, with 22 bases remaining between them. The CDR3 runs to 14 residues. The CDR3 region has the DNA TGCAGCGTCGCTGCTTTGGGAAGACTTCCAGAAGCTTTCTTT. Amino acid sequence: CSVAALGRLPEAFF.

This clonotype was counted between two and nine times. The chain recombines TRBV7-2 with TRBJ2-7; D is ambiguous. The germline V gene has CDR1 SGHTA and CDR2 FQGNSA. The CDR3 loop spans 13 amino acids. The ends were cut back, 5 bases at V and 3 bases at J, with 11 bases in the middle. The CDR3 DNA is TGTGCCAGCAGCCCCACCCCCCGCTACGAGCAGTACTTC. It encodes CASSPTPRYEQYF.

This clonotype was counted between two and nine times. The CDR3 sequence: CASSQDLQGEQYF. For the CDR3, the DNA is TGTGCCAGCAGCCAAGATCTTCAGGGCGAGCAGTACTTC. The chain employs TRBV14 and TRBJ2-7, with D maybe TRBD1 (5 bases). The germline V and J ends were trimmed by 0 bases and 6 bases, with 9 bases remaining between them. CDR1 SGHDN and CDR2 FVKESK come from the germline V gene. The CDR3 has 13 amino acids.

This clonotype appeared many times. The chain has TRBV11-2 and TRBJ2-7, with 10 bases fitting TRBD1. The CDR3 totals 18 residues. Germline V gene lookup returns CDR1 SGHAT and CDR2 FQNNGV. V was clipped by 5 bases and J by 2 bases; unmatched bases: 15. The CDR3 loop reads CASSKIGRDRGETYEQYF. The CDR3 coding sequence is TGTGCCAGCAGCAAGATCGGTAGGGACAGGGGCGAGACCTACGAGCAGTACTTC.

The chain uses TRBV28 and TRBJ2-6; D gene ambiguous. The CDR3 has 15 amino acids. V shed 1 base and J shed 2 bases, with 6 bases lying between them. The germline gives CDR1 MDHEN, CDR2 SYDVKM. The CDR3 coding sequence is TGTGCCAGCAGTTTATCGGCAGCTGGGGCCAACGTCCTGACTTTC. Its translation: CASSLSAAGANVLTF.

This clonotype was detected a few times. The V and J genes are TRBV9 and TRBJ1-2; D gene ambiguous. Looked up from germline, CDR1 is SGDLS and CDR2 is YYNGEE. V was clipped by 0 bases and J by 4 bases, with 10 bases between them. The CDR3 has 14 residues. CDR3 sequence: CASSVAQRTYGYTF. CDR3 bases: TGTGCCAGCAGCGTAGCCCAGCGAACCTATGGCTACACCTTC.

This clonotype has at least ten counts. The rearrangement links TRBV28 to TRBJ2-7; D might be TRBD2 (6 bases). The germline gives CDR1 MDHEN, CDR2 SYDVKM. CDR3 length: 15 amino acids. Between the trimmed V and J ends, which lost 3 bases and 6 bases, there was a span of 18 bases. The CDR3 reads CASSFSSGVSGEQYF. For the CDR3, the DNA is TGTGCCAGCAGTTTTTCTTCGGGGGTCTCCGGCGAGCAGTACTTC.

The CDR3 DNA sequence: TGTGCCAGCAGCCCCGAGAATACGCAGTATTTT. Its translation: CASSPENTQYF. J is TRBJ2-3 and V is TRBV7-8; D uncertain. Trimming stripped 5 bases from V and 7 bases from J, with 7 bases between. Germline CDR1 SGHVS, CDR2 FQNEAQ. The CDR3 sequence is 11 residues long. The full variable domain, completed using reference TRBV7-8 and TRBJ2-3, is GAGVSQSPRYKVAKRGQDVALRCDPISGHVSLFWYQQALGQGPEFLTYFQNEAQLDKSGLPSDRFFAERPEGSVSTLKIQRTQQEDSAVYLCASSPENTQYFGPGTRLTVL.

The rearrangement joins TRBV20-1 to TRBJ2-2; D perhaps matches TRBD2 (6 bases). Germline V gives CDR1 DFQATT, CDR2 SNEGSKA (reference sequence). The CDR3 contains 13 residues. V lost 7 bases and J 6 bases, leaving 15 bases between the germline ends. The chain's CDR3 is CSGRGTLPGELFF. DNA for the CDR3: TGCAGTGGCCGGGGGACTCTACCCGGGGAGCTGTTTTTT.

This clonotype was recorded many times. The chain uses TRBV9 and TRBJ2-2; D is perhaps TRBD2 (5 bases). Germline CDR1 reads SGDLS; CDR2 reads YYNGEE. V was cut by 2 bases and J by 5 bases, with 10 bases left in between. The CDR3 spans 14 residues. The CDR3 nucleotides read TGTGCCAGCAGCGTGGGCCCGGGGACCGGGGAGCTGTTTTTT. It codes for CASSVGPGTGELFF.

V usage is TRBV28 and J usage is TRBJ2-7; TRBD2 matches at 10 bases. The CDR3 extends over 14 amino acids. V was pared by 7 bases and J by 5 bases, with 8 bases of the junction left unmatched. From germline, CDR1 is MDHEN and CDR2 SYDVKM. The chain's CDR3 is CASKAGGPSHEQYF. CDR3 coding DNA: TGTGCCAGCAAAGCGGGAGGGCCGAGTCACGAGCAGTACTTC.

This clonotype turned up a few times. For the CDR3, the DNA is TGTGCCAGCAGCCATACAACAGAGACCCAGTACTTC. Translating it yields CASSHTTETQYF. The chain joins TRBV7-8 to TRBJ2-5; D not certain. The germline V and J ends were trimmed by 5 bases and 4 bases, with 8 bases remaining between them. This CDR3 region has 12 residues. Germline V CDR1 and CDR2: SGHVS, FQNEAQ.

The rearrangement joins TRBV5-6 to TRBJ1-5, with unresolved D. V was cut by 2 bases and J by 2 bases, with 11 bases left in between. The CDR3 consists of 15 residues. Germline CDR1 is SGHDT and CDR2 is YYEEEE. DNA of the CDR3: TGTGCCAGCAGCTTTGGGAATTCGCGCAATCAGCCCCAGCATTTT. It translates to CASSFGNSRNQPQHF.

The chain couples TRBV9 to TRBJ1-2, with D possibly TRBD1 on 5 matching bases. The CDR3 contains 15 residues. Germline assignment: CDR1 SGDLS and CDR2 YYNGEE. V was pared by 2 bases and J by 7 bases, with 18 bases between. The CDR3 here is CASSVHTGAGGGYTF. CDR3 nucleotides: TGTGCCAGCAGCGTCCATACAGGTGCGGGAGGTGGCTACACCTTC.

V usage is TRBV29-1 and J usage is TRBJ1-1; D may be TRBD1 (6 bases). Germline CDR1 reads SQVTM; CDR2 reads ANQGSEA. This CDR3 has 14 amino acids. Trimming removed 3 bases at V and 3 bases at J, with 14 bases between. CDR3: CSVDGGRGDTEAFF. The DNA for the CDR3 is TGCAGCGTTGATGGGGGGCGCGGGGACACTGAAGCTTTCTTT. Full variable domain (outside the CDR3, taken from reference TRBV29-1 and TRBJ1-1): SAVISQKPSRDICQRGTSLTIQCQVDSQVTMMFWYRQQPGQSLTLIATANQGSEATYESGFVIDKFPISRPNLTFSTLTVSNMSPEDSSIYLCSVDGGRGDTEAFFGQGTRLTVV.

This clonotype was recorded a few times. The chain uses TRBV12-3 or TRBV12-4 and TRBJ1-4, with 9 bases aligning to TRBD1. The CDR3 is 15 amino acids. J gave up 8 bases and V 6 bases, and 10 bases lay outside the gene matches. CDR3 nucleotides: TGTGCCAGCAGCGACGAGGGACAGGGTTACGAAAAACTGTTTTTT. Amino acid sequence: CASSDEGQGYEKLFF.

The chain employs TRBV5-1 and TRBJ1-5; D possibly corresponds to TRBD1 (5 bases). Germline CDR1 reads SGHRS; CDR2 reads YFSETQ. This CDR3 has 15 amino acids. The V gene lost 4 bases and the J gene lost 6 bases, with 17 bases spanning the gap. For the CDR3, the DNA is TGCGCCAGCAGCAGGGCAGGGATCCGTGGTCAGCCCCAGCATTTT. Its protein product is CASSRAGIRGQPQHF.

This chain joins TRBV21-1 and TRBJ2-5. TRBV21-1 is reported as a pseudogene. The CDR3 runs to 15 residues. The CDR3 spells CASSNLRFSTETQYF. In nucleotides, the CDR3 is TGTGCCAGCAGCAATTTACGCTTCTCTACGGAGACCCAGTACTTC.

This clonotype showed up just a few times. V and J are TRBV10-2 and TRBJ2-2; 7 bases are a match to TRBD2. This CDR3 spans 15 amino acids. Germline loops: CDR1 WSHSY, CDR2 SAAADI. V was clipped by 2 bases and J by 3 bases; unmatched bases: 3. The CDR3 is CASSEVGGDTGELFF. The CDR3 DNA sequence: TGCGCCAGCAGTGAGGTGGGAGGGGACACCGGGGAGCTGTTTTTT.

The sample holds many counts of this clonotype. The rearrangement joins TRBV5-8 to TRBJ2-7; TRBD2 might be the D (6 bases). Trimming took off 6 bases at V and 3 bases at J, with 10 bases between the two ends. Germline loops: CDR1 SGHTS, CDR2 YDEGEE. This CDR3 has 12 amino acids. CDR3 region: CASTGLSYEQYF. CDR3 in DNA: TGTGCCAGCACGGGACTTAGCTACGAGCAGTACTTC.

The rearrangement joins TRBV28 to TRBJ2-5, with 7 bases matching TRBD1. The germline gives CDR1 MDHEN, CDR2 SYDVKM. The J segment lost 5 bases and the V segment lost 8 bases, leaving 8 bases of the junction unmatched. CDR3 length: 13 residues. The DNA for the CDR3 is TGTGCCAGCTCCCCGACAGGGTGGGAGACCCAGTACTTC. Its protein product is CASSPTGWETQYF.

A few counts support this clonotype. The rearrangement uses TRBV10-3 and TRBJ1-1, with D hard to call. V lost 6 bases and J lost 7, with 12 bases in between. The V gene's germline CDR1 is ENHRY and CDR2 SYGVKD. This CDR3 has 12 amino acids. DNA for the CDR3: TGTGCCATCAGCTCCTCCGCTATTGAAGCTTTCTTT. It is translated as CAISSSAIEAFF.

The rearrangement uses TRBV28 and TRBJ1-1, with 7 bases lining up with TRBD1. The CDR3 loop spans 15 amino acids. Germline V gene sequence: CDR1 MDHEN, CDR2 SYDVKM. V shed 3 bases, J shed 10 bases, and the junction held 14 bases outside the gene matches. DNA for the CDR3: TGTGCCAGCAGTTTGCAAAGTCAGGGGGGCCTCAGAGCTTTCTTT. It is translated as CASSLQSQGGLRAFF. Supplemented by reference TRBV28 and TRBJ1-1, the full variable domain reads DVKVTQSSRYLVKRTGEKVFLECVQDMDHENMFWYRQDPGLGLRLIYFSYDVKMKEKGDIPEGYSVSREKKERFSLILESASTNQTSMYLCASSLQSQGGLRAFFGQGTRLTVV.

This rearrangement joins TRBV27 to TRBJ2-7, with unresolved D. The CDR3 length is 14 residues. Germline V gene data show CDR1 as MNHEY and CDR2 as SMNVEV (reference sequence). Between the trimmed V and J ends, which lost 5 bases and 2 bases, there was a span of 13 bases. CDR3 DNA: TGTGCCAGCAGTCCGCCGTGGAGACCCTACGAGCAGTACTTC. Its translation is CASSPPWRPYEQYF.

This chain connects TRBV30 to TRBJ2-1; D is tentatively TRBD1 or TRBD2 (5 bases each). This CDR3 has 12 residues. Germline V gene sequence: CDR1 GTSNPN, CDR2 SVGIG (reference sequence). The V and J ends lost 2 bases and 9 bases respectively, with 11 bases between them. The CDR3 sequence: CAWSRGASEQFF. CDR3 in DNA: TGTGCCTGGAGTCGGGGCGCGAGTGAGCAGTTCTTC.

The gene calls are TRBV29-1 and TRBJ2-2; 8 bases align to TRBD1. Germline V gene sequence: CDR1 SQVTM, CDR2 ANQGSEA. This CDR3 is built from 15 residues. With V trimmed by 6 bases and J by 2 bases, 8 bases remained unmatched. The CDR3 DNA is TGCAGCGTCCAAGGGGGACAGGCTAACACCGGGGAGCTGTTTTTT. Protein sequence: CSVQGGQANTGELFF.

The DNA of the CDR3 is TGTGCCAGTAGTATAAGGAGTCAGGAAAATCAGCCCCAGCATTTT. Translation gives CASSIRSQENQPQHF. The chain couples TRBV19 to TRBJ1-5; no clear D. The germline V and J ends were trimmed by 2 bases and 4 bases, with 12 bases remaining between them. Germline loops: CDR1 LNHDA, CDR2 SQIVND (reference sequence). The CDR3 runs to 15 residues. Drawing the rest from reference TRBV19 and TRBJ1-5, the complete variable domain is DGGITQSPKYLFRKEGQNVTLSCEQNLNHDAMYWYRQDPGQGLRLIYYSQIVNDFQKGDIAEGYSVSREKKESFPLTVTSAQKNPTAFYLCASSIRSQENQPQHFGDGTRLSIL.

The chain employs TRBV4-3 and TRBJ2-5; the D gene is possibly TRBD2 (5 bases). Trimming shortened V by 1 base and J by 4 bases, and 7 bases separated the two germline ends. CDR3 length: 13 amino acids. The V gene's germline CDR1 is LGHNA and CDR2 YSLEER. The DNA for the CDR3 is TGCGCCAGCAGCCAAGTTGCGGGAGAGACCCAGTACTTC. Translating it yields CASSQVAGETQYF.